A selection of T cell receptor beta chains follows, all from one sample in a study of blood T cell repertoires in COVID-19. Produced via immunoSEQ multiplex PCR; TCRdb's table is partial and in-frame only. Among about 82,000 clones listed, around four fifths were seen once. The specimen was peripheral blood. These receptors all come from a man older than 75 with active or convalescent COVID-19. CDR3s include the opening cysteine and the closing phenylalanine or tryptophan. Fields, in order: J gene, clone size, D gene, V gene, CDR3 protein, CDR3 DNA. The D gene is left open where the match is weak. Clone size is shown for a subset of rows, as once, few, many or a class of expanded clone.

TRBJ2-1 | . | TRBD2 | TRBV18 | CASSPTPGTSGVSEQFF | TGTGCCAGCTCGCCCACCCCCGGGACTAGCGGGGTGAGCGAGCAGTTCTTC
TRBJ2-1 | . | TRBD2 | TRBV6-6 | CASSPTPGLAGGPSEQFF | TGTGCCAGCAGTCCCACCCCGGGACTAGCGGGGGGGCCTAGTGAGCAGTTCTTC
TRBJ1-1 | . | TRBD1 | TRBV11-2 | CASSQDRDTEAFF | TGTGCCAGCAGCCAGGACAGGGACACTGAAGCTTTCTTT
TRBJ2-1 | . | TRBD2 | TRBV29-1 | CSVERGGRTSYNEQFF | TGCAGCGTTGAACGGGGCGGGAGGACCTCCTACAATGAGCAGTTCTTC
TRBJ1-1 | . | . | TRBV5-1 | CASSLVETEAFF | TGCGCCAGCAGCTTGGTAGAAACTGAAGCTTTCTTT
TRBJ2-3 | . | . | TRBV18 | CASSKGLAPDTQYF | TGTGCCAGCTCAAAGGGACTTGCTCCAGATACGCAGTATTTT
TRBJ1-1 | . | . | TRBV10-3 | CAISGSTRGNTEAFF | TGTGCCATCAGTGGGTCGACCCGGGGGAACACTGAAGCTTTCTTT
TRBJ1-1 | . | . | TRBV5-5 | CASSLGQPMNTEAFF | TGTGCCAGCAGCTTGGGACAGCCAATGAACACTGAAGCTTTCTTT
TRBJ1-1 | . | TRBD1 | TRBV6-5 | CASSETGGRTEAFF | TGTGCCAGCAGCGAGACAGGGGGTAGGACTGAAGCTTTCTTT
TRBJ2-3 | . | . | TRBV6-6 | CASSPARDRTDTQYF | TGTGCCAGCAGTCCCGCGCGGGACCGCACAGATACGCAGTATTTT
TRBJ1-2 | . | . | TRBV19 | CASSLMAAPQVGYTF | TGTGCCAGTAGCCTCATGGCAGCCCCCCAGGTTGGCTACACCTTC
TRBJ2-1 | . | TRBD1 | TRBV9 | CASSAPGQGLYNEQFF | TGTGCCAGCAGCGCACCGGGACAGGGTTTGTACAATGAGCAGTTCTTC
TRBJ1-5 | . | TRBD1 | TRBV24-1 | CATRGTGGEPQHF | TGTGCCACCAGAGGGACAGGGGGAGAGCCCCAGCATTTT
TRBJ1-1 | . | . | TRBV7-2 | CASSLVGGYTEAFF | TGTGCCAGCAGCTTAGTGGGGGGGTACACTGAAGCTTTCTTT
TRBJ1-4 | . | TRBD1 | TRBV6-6 | CASSGTGQVMGF | TGTGCCAGCAGTGGCACGGGACAGGTAATGGGTTTT
TRBJ2-2 | . | . | TRBV5-5 | CASSITGLGTGELFF | TGTGCCAGCAGCATCACAGGGTTAGGCACCGGGGAGCTGTTTTTT
TRBJ2-5 | few | TRBD2 | TRBV6-5 | CASSYSGGGVEETQYF | TGTGCCAGCAGTTACTCAGGCGGGGGGGTCGAAGAGACCCAGTACTTC
TRBJ1-6 | few | TRBD1 | TRBV6-5 | CASSRQGDFSPLHF | TGTGCCAGCAGTCGACAGGGAGATTTTTCACCCCTCCACTTT
TRBJ2-1 | few | . | TRBV2 | CASSEAGPYNEQFF | TGTGCCAGCAGTGAGGCGGGACCCTACAATGAGCAGTTCTTC
TRBJ2-1 | . | . | TRBV6-5 | CASTSRGTYNEQFF | TGTGCCAGCACGTCGCGGGGTACCTACAATGAGCAGTTCTTC
TRBJ1-2 | . | . | TRBV5-4 | CASSSGVTEINYGYTF | TGTGCCAGCAGCTCGGGTGTGACAGAGATAAACTATGGCTACACCTTC
TRBJ1-1 | . | . | TRBV19 | CASRQAVEAFF | TGTGCCAGCCGACAAGCAGTTGAAGCTTTCTTT
TRBJ2-3 | . | TRBD2 | TRBV5-6 | CASSLRIAGDGTDTQYF | TGTGCCAGCAGCTTGCGGATCGCGGGAGATGGCACAGATACGCAGTATTTT
TRBJ1-4 | . | . | TRBV6-4 | CASSNQGSEKLFF | TGTGCCAGCAGCAATCAGGGGAGTGAAAAACTGTTTTTT
TRBJ2-2 | . | TRBD2 | TRBV24-1 | CATSDWGGLAGFPGELFF | TGTGCCACCAGTGATTGGGGCGGACTAGCGGGATTTCCCGGGGAGCTGTTTTTT
TRBJ2-1 | . | . | TRBV15 | CATSNLGVTGLNEQFF | TGTGCCACCAGCAACCTTGGCGTGACAGGTCTCAATGAGCAGTTCTTC
TRBJ2-5 | . | TRBD2 | TRBV4-1 | CASSQDSGGVETQYF | TGCGCCAGCAGCCAAGACAGCGGGGGGGTTGAGACCCAGTACTTC
TRBJ2-5 | once | . | TRBV5-6 | CASSLGQGLLGTQYF | TGTGCCAGCAGCTTGGGACAGGGACTTCTCGGGACCCAGTACTTC
TRBJ1-6 | . | TRBD1 | TRBV5-4 | CASTLGLGQGNSPLHF | TGTGCCAGCACCTTAGGTCTGGGACAGGGTAATTCACCCCTCCACTTT
TRBJ2-2 | . | TRBD1 | TRBV9 | CASSVGQGTGELFF | TGTGCCAGCAGCGTTGGACAGGGGACCGGGGAGCTGTTTTTT
TRBJ2-2 | . | TRBD2 | TRBV18 | CASSPSRTSGRAGTGELFF | TGTGCCAGCTCACCATCCAGGACTAGCGGGAGGGCCGGCACCGGGGAGCTGTTTTTT
TRBJ2-2 | . | . | TRBV7-8 | CASSLAAARTGELFF | TGTGCCAGCAGCTTAGCCGCAGCGCGCACCGGGGAGCTGTTTTTT
TRBJ1-4 | . | . | TRBV7-9 | CASSLAGARTEKLFF | TGTGCCAGCAGCTTAGCGGGAGCCAGGACTGAAAAACTGTTTTTT
TRBJ1-5 | . | . | TRBV2 | CASRTGFNQPQHF | TGTGCCAGCAGAACAGGGTTCAATCAGCCCCAGCATTTT
TRBJ1-1 | . | . | TRBV6-5 | CASSSPWLYTEAFF | TGTGCCAGCAGTTCCCCCTGGCTGTACACTGAAGCTTTCTTT
TRBJ1-1 | . | . | TRBV11-2 | CASSLERNTEAFF | TGTGCCAGCAGCTTAGAGCGGAACACTGAAGCTTTCTTT
TRBJ1-2 | . | TRBD1 | TRBV24-1 | CATSDGGTADYGYTF | TGTGCCACCAGTGATGGGGGGACAGCTGACTATGGCTACACCTTC
TRBJ1-2 | few | . | TRBV5-4 | CASSLAGQGGRGYTF | TGTGCCAGCAGCTTGGCCGGGCAGGGAGGGCGCGGCTACACCTTC
TRBJ1-2 | . | TRBD1 | TRBV25-1 | CASSGDRGLGYTF | TGTGCCAGCAGTGGGGACAGGGGGCTCGGCTACACCTTC
TRBJ2-3 | . | . | TRBV29-1 | CSVLRGSTDTQYF | TGCAGCGTACTCAGGGGAAGCACAGATACGCAGTATTTT
TRBJ2-5 | . | TRBD1 | TRBV5-1 | CASRRTGQPQETQYF | TGCGCCAGCAGGCGCACGGGACAGCCTCAAGAGACCCAGTACTTC
TRBJ1-3 | few | . | TRBV12-1 | CASSRGHSSGNTIYF | TGTGCCAGCAGCAGGGGACATAGCTCTGGAAACACCATATATTTT
TRBJ2-5 | many | TRBD1 | TRBV7-9 | CASSLGRDRAQETQYF | TGTGCCAGCAGCTTAGGACGGGACAGGGCCCAAGAGACCCAGTACTTC
TRBJ2-2 | . | TRBD1 | TRBV10-2 | CASSDPWTGGTGELFF | TGCGCCAGCAGTGACCCCTGGACAGGGGGCACCGGGGAGCTGTTTTTT
TRBJ1-5 | . | . | TRBV12-3/TRBV12-4 | CASSSHTGTPQHF | TGTGCCAGCAGCTCCCATACGGGGACTCCCCAGCATTTT
TRBJ2-5 | . | . | TRBV28 | CASRIHGVGQETQYF | TGTGCCAGCAGGATCCACGGGGTTGGGCAAGAGACCCAGTACTTC
TRBJ1-6 | . | TRBD1 | TRBV6-4 | CASSVEGQGRSPLHF | TGTGCCAGCAGTGTAGAGGGACAGGGACGATCACCCCTCCACTTT
TRBJ1-1 | . | TRBD1 | TRBV7-3 | CASSLTTGVTEAFF | TGTGCCAGCAGCTTAACGACAGGGGTCACTGAAGCTTTCTTT
TRBJ1-1 | . | TRBD1 | TRBV10-3 | CATRTGGLPEAFF | TGTGCCACCCGGACAGGGGGTTTGCCTGAAGCTTTCTTT
TRBJ2-2 | . | TRBD1 | TRBV19 | CATAPGTDYTGELFF | TGTGCCACCGCACCCGGGACAGACTACACCGGGGAGCTGTTTTTT
TRBJ1-1 | . | TRBD1 | TRBV6-5 | CASRPGTGNIEAFF | TGTGCCAGCAGACCCGGGACAGGAAATATTGAAGCTTTCTTT